Sequencing of this TCR beta chain was carried out in a study of cytomegalovirus exposure and HLA in healthy donors. Study information: The Caucasian-associated ancestry cluster contained approximately 81% of the 398 genotyped donors. Study-wide results and limits: Judged likely to be a sequencing artifact was a cluster of highly shared sequence variants. Researchers counted about 150 TCR beta chains as cytomegalovirus-associated.

The CDR3 consists of 12 residues. Germline V CDR1 and CDR2: SGHKS, YYEKEE (reference sequence). The V and J ends lost 4 bases and 13 bases respectively, with 17 bases between them. With respect to this clone: What it recognizes is unknown.

The PCR made use of 60 Vbeta and 13 Jbeta primers. Measured with immunoSEQ multiplex PCR; TCRdb has only the in-frame clones, and not every one. The sample's table shows about 120,000 clones. Sequenced input: PBMCs. This TCR was sampled from a man between 18 and 35 years old in good health and CMV-seronegative. The V and J genes are TRBV5-5 and TRBJ1-2; D call uncertain. CDR3 sequence reads: CASSPAAEVSTF. In DNA, the CDR3 is TGTGCCAGCAGCCCTGCAGCGGAAGTTTCCACCTTC. Filled out from reference TRBV5-5 and TRBJ1-2, the complete variable domain reads DAGVTQSPTHLIKTRGQQVTLRCSPISGHKSVSWYQQVLGQGPQFIFQYYEKEERGRGNFPDRFSARQFPNYSSELNVNALLLGDSALYLCASSPAAEVSTFGSGTRLTVV.